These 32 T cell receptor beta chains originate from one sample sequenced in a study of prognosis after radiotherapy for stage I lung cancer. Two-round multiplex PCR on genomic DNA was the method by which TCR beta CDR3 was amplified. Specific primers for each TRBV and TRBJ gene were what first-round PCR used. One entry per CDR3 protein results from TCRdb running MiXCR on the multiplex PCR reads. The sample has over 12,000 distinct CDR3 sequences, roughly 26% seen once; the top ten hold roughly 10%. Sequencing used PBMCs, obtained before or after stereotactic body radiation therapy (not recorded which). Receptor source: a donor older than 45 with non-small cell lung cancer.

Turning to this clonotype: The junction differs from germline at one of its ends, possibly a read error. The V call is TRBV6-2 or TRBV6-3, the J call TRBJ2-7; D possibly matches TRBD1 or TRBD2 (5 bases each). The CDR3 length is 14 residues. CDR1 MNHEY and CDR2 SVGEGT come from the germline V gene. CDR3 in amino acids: CASSGAGCSYEQCF. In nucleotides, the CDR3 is TGTGCCAGCAGCGGGGCCGGTTGCTCCTACGAGCAGTGCTTC.

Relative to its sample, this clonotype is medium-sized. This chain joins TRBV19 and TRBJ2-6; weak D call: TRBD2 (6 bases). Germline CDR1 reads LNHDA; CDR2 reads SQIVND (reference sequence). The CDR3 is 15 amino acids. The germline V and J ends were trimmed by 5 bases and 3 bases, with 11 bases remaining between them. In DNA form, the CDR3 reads TGTGCCAGTAGTTGGGCGGGACTTGGGGCCAACGTCCTGACTTTC. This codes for CASSWAGLGANVLTF.

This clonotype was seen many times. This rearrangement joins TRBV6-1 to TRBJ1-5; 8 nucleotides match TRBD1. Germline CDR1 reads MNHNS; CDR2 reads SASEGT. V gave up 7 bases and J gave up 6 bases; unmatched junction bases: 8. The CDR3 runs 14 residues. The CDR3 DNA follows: TGTGCCAGCAAGGTCGACAGGGGCGTTCAGCCCCAGCATTTT. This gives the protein CASKVDRGVQPQHF.

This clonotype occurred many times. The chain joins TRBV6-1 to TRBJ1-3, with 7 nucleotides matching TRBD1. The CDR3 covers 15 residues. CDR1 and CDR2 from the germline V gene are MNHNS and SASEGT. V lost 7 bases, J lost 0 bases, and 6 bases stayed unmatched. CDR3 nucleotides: TGTGCCAGCAATTCCGGGACAGTCTCTGGAAACACCATATATTTT. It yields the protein CASNSGTVSGNTIYF.

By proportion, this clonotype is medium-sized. This chain's CDR3 is CASSLAVATNEQFF. Here the CDR3 DNA reads TGCGCCAGCAGCTTGGCTGTGGCTACTAATGAGCAGTTCTTC. The chain couples TRBV5-1 to TRBJ2-1; no clear D gene. The CDR3 has 14 residues. Per germline, CDR1 SGHRS and CDR2 YFSETQ. Trimming stripped 0 bases from V and 7 bases from J, with 11 bases between.

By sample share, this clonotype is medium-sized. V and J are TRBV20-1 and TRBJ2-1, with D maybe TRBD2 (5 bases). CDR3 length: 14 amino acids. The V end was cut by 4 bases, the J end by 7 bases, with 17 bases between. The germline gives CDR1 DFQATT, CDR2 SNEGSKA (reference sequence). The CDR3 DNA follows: TGCAGTGCTACCACTAGTTGGGGAAATAATGAGCAGTTCTTC. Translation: CSATTSWGNNEQFF.

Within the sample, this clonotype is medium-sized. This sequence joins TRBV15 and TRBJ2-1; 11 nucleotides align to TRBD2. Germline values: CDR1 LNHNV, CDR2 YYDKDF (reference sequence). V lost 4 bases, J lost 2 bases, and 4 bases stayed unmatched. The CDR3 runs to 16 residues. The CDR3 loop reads CATSNGLAGTYNEQFF. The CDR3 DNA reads TGTGCCACCAGCAACGGACTAGCGGGTACCTACAATGAGCAGTTCTTC.

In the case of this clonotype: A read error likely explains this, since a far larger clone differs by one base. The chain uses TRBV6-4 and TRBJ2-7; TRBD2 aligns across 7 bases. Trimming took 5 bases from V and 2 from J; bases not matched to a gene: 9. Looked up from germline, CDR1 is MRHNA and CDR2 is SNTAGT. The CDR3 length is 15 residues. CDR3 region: CASSYRGRLTYEQYF. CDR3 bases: TGTGCCAGCAGTTACCGCGGGAGATTGACCTACGAGCAGTACTTC.

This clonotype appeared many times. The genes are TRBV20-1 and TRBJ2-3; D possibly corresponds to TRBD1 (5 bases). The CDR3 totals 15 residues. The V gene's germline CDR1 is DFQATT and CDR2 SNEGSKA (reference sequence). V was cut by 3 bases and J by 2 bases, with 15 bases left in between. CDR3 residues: CSARQGRSPTDTQYF. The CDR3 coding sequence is TGCAGTGCTAGGCAGGGCAGATCACCCACAGATACGCAGTATTTT.

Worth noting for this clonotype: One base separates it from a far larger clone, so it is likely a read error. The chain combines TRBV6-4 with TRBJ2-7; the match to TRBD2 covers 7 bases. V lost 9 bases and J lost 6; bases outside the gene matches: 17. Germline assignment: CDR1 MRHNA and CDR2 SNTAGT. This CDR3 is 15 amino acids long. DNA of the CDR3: TGTGCCAGAAGTTACCAGTCCGGGACTACGGCCGAGCAGTACTTC. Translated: CARSYQSGTTAEQYF.

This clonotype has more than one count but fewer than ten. The CDR3 DNA follows: TGTGCCATCGACGATCATCGGGAGGGAAATCAAGAGACCCAGTACTTC. It translates to CAIDDHREGNQETQYF. This chain links TRBV10-3 with TRBJ2-5; TRBD2 matches at 8 bases. V gave up 8 bases and J gave up 2 bases; unmatched junction bases: 13. Germline V gene data show CDR1 as ENHRY and CDR2 as SYGVKD. CDR3 length: 16 amino acids.

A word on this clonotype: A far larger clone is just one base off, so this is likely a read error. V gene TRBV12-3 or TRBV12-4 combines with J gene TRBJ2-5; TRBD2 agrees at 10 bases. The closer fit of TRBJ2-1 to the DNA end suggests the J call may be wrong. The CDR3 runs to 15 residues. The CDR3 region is CASSLLSGRTNEQFF. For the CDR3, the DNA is TGTGCCAGCAGTTTACTTAGCGGGAGGACTAATGAGCAGTTCTTC.

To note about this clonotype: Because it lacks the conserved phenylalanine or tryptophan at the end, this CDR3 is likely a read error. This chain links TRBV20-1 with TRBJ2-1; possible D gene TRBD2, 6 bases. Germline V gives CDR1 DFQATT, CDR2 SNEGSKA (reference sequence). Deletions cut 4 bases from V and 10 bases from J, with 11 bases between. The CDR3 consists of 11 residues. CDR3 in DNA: TGCAGTGCTACCCCTCTAGCGGAGCAGTTCCTC. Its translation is CSATPLAEQFL.

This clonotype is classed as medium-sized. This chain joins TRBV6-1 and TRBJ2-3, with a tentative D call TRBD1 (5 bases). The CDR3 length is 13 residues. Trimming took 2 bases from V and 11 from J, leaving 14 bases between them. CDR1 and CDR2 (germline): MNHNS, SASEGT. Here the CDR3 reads CASSEHGANVQYF. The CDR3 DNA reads TGTGCCAGCAGTGAACATGGGGCGAATGTGCAGTATTTT.

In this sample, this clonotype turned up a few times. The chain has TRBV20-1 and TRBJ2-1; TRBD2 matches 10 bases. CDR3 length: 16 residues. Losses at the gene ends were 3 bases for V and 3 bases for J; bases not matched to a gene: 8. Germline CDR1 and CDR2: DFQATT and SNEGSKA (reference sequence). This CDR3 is CSASGPSGSLYNEQFF. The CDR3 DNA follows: TGCAGTGCTAGTGGTCCTAGCGGGAGTCTCTACAATGAGCAGTTCTTC.

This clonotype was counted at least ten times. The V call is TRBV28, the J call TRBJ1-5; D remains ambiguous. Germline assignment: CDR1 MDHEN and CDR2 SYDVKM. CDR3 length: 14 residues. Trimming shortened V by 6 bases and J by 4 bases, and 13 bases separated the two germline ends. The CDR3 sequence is CASSALFGNQPQHF. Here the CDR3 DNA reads TGTGCCAGCAGCGCTCTTTTTGGAAATCAGCCCCAGCATTTT.

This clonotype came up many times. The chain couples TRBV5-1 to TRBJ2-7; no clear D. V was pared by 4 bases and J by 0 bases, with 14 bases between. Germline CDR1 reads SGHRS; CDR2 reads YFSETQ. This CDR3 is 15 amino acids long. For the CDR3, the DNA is TGCGCCAGCAGCCCCCCCCAGACCAACTCCTACGAGCAGTACTTC. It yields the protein CASSPPQTNSYEQYF.

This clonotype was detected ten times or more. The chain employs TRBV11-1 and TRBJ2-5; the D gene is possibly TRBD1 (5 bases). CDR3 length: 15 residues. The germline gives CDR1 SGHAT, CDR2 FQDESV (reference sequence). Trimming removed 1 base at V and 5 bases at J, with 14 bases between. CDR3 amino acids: CASSLEGAGLETQYF. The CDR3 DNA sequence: TGTGCCAGCAGCTTAGAAGGGGCAGGGCTTGAGACCCAGTACTTC.

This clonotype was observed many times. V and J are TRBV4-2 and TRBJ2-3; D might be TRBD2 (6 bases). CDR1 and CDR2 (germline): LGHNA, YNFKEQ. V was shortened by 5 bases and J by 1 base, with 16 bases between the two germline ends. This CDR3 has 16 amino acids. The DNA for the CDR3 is TGTGCCAGCAGCTTAGGGACTCCCCGGGGCACAGATACGCAGTATTTT. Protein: CASSLGTPRGTDTQYF.

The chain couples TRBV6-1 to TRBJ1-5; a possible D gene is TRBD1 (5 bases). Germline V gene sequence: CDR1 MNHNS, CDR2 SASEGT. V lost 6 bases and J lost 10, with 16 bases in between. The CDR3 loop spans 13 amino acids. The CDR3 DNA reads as TGTGCCAGCAGCGAGGACATGGTTCAACCCCAGCATTTT. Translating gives CASSEDMVQPQHF.

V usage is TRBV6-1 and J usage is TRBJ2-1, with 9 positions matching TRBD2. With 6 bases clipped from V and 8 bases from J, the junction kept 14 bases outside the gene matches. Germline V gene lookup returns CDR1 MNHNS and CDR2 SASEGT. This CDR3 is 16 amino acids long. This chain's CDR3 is CASSPHRQGGGDEQFF. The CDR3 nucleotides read TGTGCCAGCAGCCCGCATAGACAGGGCGGGGGGGATGAGCAGTTCTTC.

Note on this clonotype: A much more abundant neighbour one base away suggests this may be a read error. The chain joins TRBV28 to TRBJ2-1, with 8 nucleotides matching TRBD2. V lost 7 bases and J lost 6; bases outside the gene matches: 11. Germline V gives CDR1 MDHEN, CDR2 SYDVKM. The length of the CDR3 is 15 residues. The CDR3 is CASNIPGGVANEQFF. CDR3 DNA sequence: TGTGCCAGCAATATACCCGGGGGGGTGGCCAATGAGCAGTTCTTC.

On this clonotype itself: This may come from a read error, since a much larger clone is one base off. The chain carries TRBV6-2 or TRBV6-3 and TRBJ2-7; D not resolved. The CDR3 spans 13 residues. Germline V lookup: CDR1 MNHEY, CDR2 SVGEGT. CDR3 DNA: TGTACCAGCAGTTATGGGGTATTCTACGAGCAGTACTTC. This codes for CTSSYGVFYEQYF.

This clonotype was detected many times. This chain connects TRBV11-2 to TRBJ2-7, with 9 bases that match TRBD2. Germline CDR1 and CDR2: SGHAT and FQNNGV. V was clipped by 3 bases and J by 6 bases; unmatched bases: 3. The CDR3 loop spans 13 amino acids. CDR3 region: CASSLGLAVEQYF. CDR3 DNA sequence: TGTGCCAGCAGCTTGGGACTAGCTGTCGAGCAGTACTTC.

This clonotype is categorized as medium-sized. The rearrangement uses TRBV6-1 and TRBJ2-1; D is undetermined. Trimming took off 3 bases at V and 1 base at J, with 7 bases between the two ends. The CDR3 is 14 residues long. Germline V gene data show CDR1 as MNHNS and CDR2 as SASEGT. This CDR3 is CASSDGTSYNEQFF. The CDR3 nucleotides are TGTGCCAGCAGTGATGGCACTTCCTACAATGAGCAGTTCTTC.

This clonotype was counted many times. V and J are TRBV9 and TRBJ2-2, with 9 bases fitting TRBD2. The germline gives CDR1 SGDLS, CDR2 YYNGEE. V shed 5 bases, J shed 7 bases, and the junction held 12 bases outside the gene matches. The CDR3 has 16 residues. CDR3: CASRPPGLATDGELFF. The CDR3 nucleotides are TGTGCCAGCAGGCCTCCGGGACTAGCTACTGACGGGGAGCTGTTTTTT.

The CDR3 here is CASSLSGRTQETQYF. The CDR3, as DNA: TGCGCCAGCAGCTTGTCTGGACGTACTCAAGAGACCCAGTACTTC. The rearrangement uses TRBV4-1 and TRBJ2-5; D is ambiguous. This CDR3 is built from 15 residues. Looked up from germline, CDR1 is MGHRA and CDR2 is YSYEKL. V was pared by 5 bases and J by 2 bases, with 15 bases between.

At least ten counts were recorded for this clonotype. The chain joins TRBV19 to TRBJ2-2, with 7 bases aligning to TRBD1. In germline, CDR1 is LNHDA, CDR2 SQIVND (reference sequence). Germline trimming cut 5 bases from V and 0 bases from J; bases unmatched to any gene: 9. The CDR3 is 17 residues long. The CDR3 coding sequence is TGTGCCAGTAGTCCGCGCTGGGGGACAGCGAACACCGGGGAGCTGTTTTTT. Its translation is CASSPRWGTANTGELFF.

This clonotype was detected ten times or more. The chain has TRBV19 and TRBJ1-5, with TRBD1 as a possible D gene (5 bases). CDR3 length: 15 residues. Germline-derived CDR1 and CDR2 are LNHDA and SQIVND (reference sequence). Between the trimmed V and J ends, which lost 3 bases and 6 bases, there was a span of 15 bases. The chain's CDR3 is CASSISHWDFQPQHF. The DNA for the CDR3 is TGTGCCAGTAGTATTTCACATTGGGACTTTCAGCCCCAGCATTTT.

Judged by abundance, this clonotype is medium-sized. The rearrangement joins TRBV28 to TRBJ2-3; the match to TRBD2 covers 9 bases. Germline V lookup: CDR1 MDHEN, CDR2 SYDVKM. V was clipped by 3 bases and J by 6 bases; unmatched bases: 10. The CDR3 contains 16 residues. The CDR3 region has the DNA TGTGCCAGCAGTTTCCCAGGGGCGGGAGGGGGTGATACGCAGTATTTT. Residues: CASSFPGAGGGDTQYF.

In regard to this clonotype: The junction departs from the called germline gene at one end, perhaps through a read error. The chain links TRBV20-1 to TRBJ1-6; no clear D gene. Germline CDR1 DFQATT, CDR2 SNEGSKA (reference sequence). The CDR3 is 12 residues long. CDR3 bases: TGCAGGGTCGGGTCCTATAATTCTCCCCTCCACTTT. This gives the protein CRVGSYNSPLHF.

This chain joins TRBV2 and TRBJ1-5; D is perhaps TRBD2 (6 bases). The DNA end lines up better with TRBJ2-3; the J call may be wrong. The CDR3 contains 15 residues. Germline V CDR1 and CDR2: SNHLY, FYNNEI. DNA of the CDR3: TGTGCCAGCCGCAAGGAGGCAACTAGCAATCAGCCCCAGTATTTT. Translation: CASRKEATSNQPQYF.